The next 15 T cell receptor beta chains were all read from a single sample in a study of blood T cell repertoires in COVID-19. Assay: immunoSEQ multiplex PCR; the TCRdb copy retains only in-frame clones and omits some. The table has some 300,000 clones, about 90% seen once. The sequenced sample consisted of PBMCs or T cells enriched from blood (not recorded which). All receptors derive from a woman aged 45-59 years who had been exposed to COVID-19.

This clone was counted only a few times. The rearrangement joins TRBV5-6 to TRBJ1-2, with 10 positions matching TRBD1. Germline CDR1 SGHDT, CDR2 YYEEEE. The CDR3 totals 14 residues. The V and J ends lost 3 bases and 5 bases, in that order; junction bases with no gene match: 4. The CDR3 loop reads CASSSGQGVYGYTF. As DNA, the CDR3 is TGTGCCAGCAGCTCAGGACAGGGGGTTTATGGCTACACCTTC.

The chain recombines TRBV2 with TRBJ2-5; 8 positions match TRBD1. The CDR3 extends over 16 amino acids. J was trimmed by 8 bases and V by 2 bases; bases with no gene match: 13. Germline V gene sequence: CDR1 SNHLY, CDR2 FYNNEI. The CDR3 sequence is CASSEWAGGHPLTQYF. CDR3 nucleotide sequence: TGTGCCAGCAGTGAATGGGCAGGGGGCCACCCTTTAACCCAGTACTTC.

Worth noting for this clone: The identical CDR3 is also encoded by other nucleotide sequences in the sample. The CDR3: CAISRTGGTDTQYF. CDR3 coding DNA: TGTGCCATCAGTAGGACAGGGGGCACAGATACGCAGTATTTT. The rearrangement joins TRBV10-3 to TRBJ2-3, with 9 bases identical to TRBD1. Germline CDR1 ENHRY, CDR2 SYGVKD. Unmatched junction bases numbered 1, after V lost 5 bases and J lost 1 base. The CDR3 has 14 residues.

The CDR3 spells CASSLLTPPNTEAFF. The CDR3 DNA follows: TGTGCCAGCAGTCTCCTGACACCACCCAACACTGAAGCTTTCTTT. This chain connects TRBV28 to TRBJ1-1; D unclear. Trimming cost V 5 bases and J 2 bases, with 15 bases left between them. This CDR3 has 15 residues. CDR1 is MDHEN and CDR2 is SYDVKM in the germline V gene.

The chain carries TRBV19 and TRBJ2-3; D perhaps matches TRBD2 (6 bases). Germline CDR1 reads LNHDA; CDR2 reads SQIVND (reference sequence). The CDR3 has 16 residues. V lost 5 bases to trimming and J lost 1 base, with 16 bases between them. The CDR3 coding sequence is TGTGCCAGTAGTGAAGGCCTGGGCGGGGGCACAGATACGCAGTATTTT. As protein: CASSEGLGGGTDTQYF.

The rearrangement uses TRBV6-5 and TRBJ2-7; tentative D call: TRBD2 (5 bases). The CDR3 consists of 13 residues. Germline V gives CDR1 MNHEY, CDR2 SVGAGI. V was clipped by 9 bases and J by 3 bases, with 15 bases between them. The CDR3 DNA is TGTGCCAGTCGGGAAGGCGGGTTCTACGAGCAGTACTTC. Protein product: CASREGGFYEQYF.

This clone was detected only once. The V call is TRBV18, the J call TRBJ1-2, with TRBD1 identical over 7 bases. This CDR3 is 16 amino acids long. The junction had 9 bases not matched to a gene; V was cut back by 3 bases and J by 2 bases. Germline lookup yields CDR1 KGHSH and CDR2 LQKENI. Here the CDR3 reads CASSPAIGTENYGYTF. The CDR3 bases are TGTGCCAGCTCACCCGCTATAGGGACAGAGAACTATGGCTACACCTTC.

V usage is TRBV6-5 and J usage is TRBJ2-7; 9 nucleotides align to TRBD2. The V gene's germline CDR1 is MNHEY and CDR2 SVGAGI. Germline trimming cut 7 bases from V and 0 bases from J; bases unmatched to any gene: 4. This CDR3 comprises 14 residues. CDR3 in amino acids: CASNPSGVSYEQYF. For the CDR3, the DNA is TGTGCCAGCAATCCTAGCGGGGTCTCCTACGAGCAGTACTTC.

The count of this clone is one. The V call is TRBV12-3 or TRBV12-4, the J call TRBJ1-1; no definite D call. Trimming left V 6 bases short and J 3 bases short, with 8 bases between. The length of the CDR3 is 12 residues. CDR3: CASRDGYTEAFF. In DNA form, the CDR3 reads TGTGCCAGCAGAGACGGGTACACTGAAGCTTTCTTT.

The chain is built from TRBV27 and TRBJ2-3; 7 nucleotides match TRBD2. V shed 4 bases and J 4 bases; nucleotides not matched to a gene: 5. The CDR3 sequence is 14 residues long. Germline V gene lookup returns CDR1 MNHEY and CDR2 SMNVEV (reference sequence). The CDR3: CASSWRTRSDTQYF. CDR3 DNA sequence: TGTGCCAGCAGTTGGCGGACTAGGTCAGATACGCAGTATTTT.

The rearrangement joins TRBV18 to TRBJ1-1; a possible D gene is TRBD1 (5 bases). Deletions cut 6 bases from V and 3 bases from J, with 17 bases between. The CDR3 spans 15 residues. Per the germline V gene, CDR1 is KGHSH and CDR2 is LQKENI. This chain's CDR3 is CASSLGTGGDTEAFF. The CDR3 nucleotides read TGTGCCAGCTCTCTCGGGACTGGGGGGGACACTGAAGCTTTCTTT.

This chain joins TRBV15 and TRBJ2-5; D ambiguous. The CDR3 spans 11 residues. The V and J ends lost 5 bases and 3 bases respectively, with 4 bases between them. Germline V gives CDR1 LNHNV, CDR2 YYDKDF (reference sequence). Written as DNA, the CDR3 is TGTGCCACCAGCTCCAAAGAGACCCAGTACTTC. Residues: CATSSKETQYF. Full variable domain (rest looked up from reference TRBV15 and TRBJ2-5): DAMVIQNPRYQVTQFGKPVTLSCSQTLNHNVMYWYQQKSSQAPKLLFHYYDKDFNNEADTPDNFQSRRPNTSFCFLDIRSPGLGDTAMYLCATSSKETQYFGPGTRLLVL.

The chain has TRBV10-3 and TRBJ2-7, with TRBD1 matching over 8 bases. The germline V gene has CDR1 ENHRY and CDR2 SYGVKD. The J segment lost 6 bases and the V segment lost 7 bases, leaving 11 bases of the junction unmatched. The CDR3 sequence is 14 residues long. The CDR3 loop reads CAIKGQGPSIEQYF. CDR3 DNA: TGTGCCATCAAAGGACAGGGCCCTTCGATCGAGCAGTACTTC.

The gene calls are TRBV3-1 (or the pseudogene TRBV3-2) and TRBJ2-1, with D possibly TRBD2 on 5 matching bases. The CDR3 totals 12 residues. Deletions cut 1 base from V and 10 bases from J, with 8 bases between. CDR1 LGHDT and CDR2 YNNKEL come from the germline V gene (reference sequence). The CDR3 loop is CASSQGLYEQFF. The DNA for the CDR3 is TGTGCCAGCAGCCAAGGACTATACGAGCAGTTCTTC.

The J gene is TRBJ1-6, the V gene TRBV28; no clear D. Trimming left V 8 bases short and J 13 bases short, with 21 bases between. Per germline, CDR1 MDHEN and CDR2 SYDVKM. The CDR3 has 14 residues. CDR3 residues: CASRQAGIGEPLHF. The CDR3 DNA follows: TGTGCCAGCCGCCAGGCTGGAATAGGTGAGCCCCTCCACTTT.